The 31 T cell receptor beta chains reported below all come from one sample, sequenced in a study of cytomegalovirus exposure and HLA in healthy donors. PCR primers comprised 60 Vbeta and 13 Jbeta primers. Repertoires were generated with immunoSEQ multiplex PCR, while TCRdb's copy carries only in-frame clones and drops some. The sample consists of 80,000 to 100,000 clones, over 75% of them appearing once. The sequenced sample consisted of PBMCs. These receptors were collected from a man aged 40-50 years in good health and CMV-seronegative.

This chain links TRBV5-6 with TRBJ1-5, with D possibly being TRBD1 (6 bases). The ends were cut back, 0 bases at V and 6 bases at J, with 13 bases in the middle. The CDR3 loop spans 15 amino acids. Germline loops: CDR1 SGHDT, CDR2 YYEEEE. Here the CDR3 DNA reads TGTGCCAGCAGCTTGGTTTCGGGGGGCGGTCAGCCCCAGCATTTT. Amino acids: CASSLVSGGGQPQHF.

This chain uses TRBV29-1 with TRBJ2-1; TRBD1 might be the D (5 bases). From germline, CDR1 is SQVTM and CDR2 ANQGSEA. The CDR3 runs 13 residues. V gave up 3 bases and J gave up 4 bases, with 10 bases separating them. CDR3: CSVEGRLYNEQFF. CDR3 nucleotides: TGCAGCGTTGAGGGGCGCCTTTACAATGAGCAGTTCTTC.

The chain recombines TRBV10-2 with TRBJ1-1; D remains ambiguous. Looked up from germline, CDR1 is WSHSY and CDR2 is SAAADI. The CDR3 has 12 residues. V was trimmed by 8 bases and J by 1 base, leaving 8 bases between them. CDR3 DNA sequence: TGCGCCAGCGGGCCACAGAACACTGAAGCTTTCTTT. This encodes CASGPQNTEAFF.

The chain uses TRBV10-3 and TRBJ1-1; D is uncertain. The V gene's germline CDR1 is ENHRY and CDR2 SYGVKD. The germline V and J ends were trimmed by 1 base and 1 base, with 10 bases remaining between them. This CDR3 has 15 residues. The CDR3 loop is CAISEFGVANTEAFF. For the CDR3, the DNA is TGTGCCATCAGTGAGTTCGGGGTCGCGAACACTGAAGCTTTCTTT.

CDR3 bases: TGTGCCAGCAGCCAGGGGCAGGTCTATGGCTACACCTTC. This translates into CASSQGQVYGYTF. The chain couples TRBV16 to TRBJ1-2; the D gene is possibly TRBD1 (5 bases). Trimming cost V 3 bases and J 4 bases, with 9 bases left between them. Looked up from germline, CDR1 is KGHSY and CDR2 is FQNENV. There are 13 residues in the CDR3.

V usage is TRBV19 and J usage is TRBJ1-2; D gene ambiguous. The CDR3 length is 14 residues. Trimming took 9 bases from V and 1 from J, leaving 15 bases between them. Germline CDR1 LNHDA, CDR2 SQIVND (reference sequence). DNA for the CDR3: TGTGCCAGCAAGCGGGTCCCAGATAACTATGGCTACACCTTC. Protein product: CASKRVPDNYGYTF.

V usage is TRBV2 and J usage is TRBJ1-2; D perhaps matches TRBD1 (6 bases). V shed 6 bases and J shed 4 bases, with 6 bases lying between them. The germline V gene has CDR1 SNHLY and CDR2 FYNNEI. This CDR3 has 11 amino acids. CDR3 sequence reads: CASRGAYGYTF. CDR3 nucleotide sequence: TGTGCCAGCAGGGGGGCCTATGGCTACACCTTC.

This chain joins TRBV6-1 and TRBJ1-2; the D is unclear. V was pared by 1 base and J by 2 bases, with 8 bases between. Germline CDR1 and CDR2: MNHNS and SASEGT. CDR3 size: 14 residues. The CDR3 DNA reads TGTGCCAGCAGTGAAGTTCCCGCGAACTATGGCTACACCTTC. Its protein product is CASSEVPANYGYTF.

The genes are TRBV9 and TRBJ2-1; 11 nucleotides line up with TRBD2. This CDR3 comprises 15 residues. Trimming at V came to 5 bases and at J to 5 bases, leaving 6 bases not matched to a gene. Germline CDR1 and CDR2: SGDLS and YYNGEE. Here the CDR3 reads CASRNPTSGNNEQFF. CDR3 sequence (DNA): TGTGCCAGCAGGAACCCGACTAGCGGGAACAATGAGCAGTTCTTC.

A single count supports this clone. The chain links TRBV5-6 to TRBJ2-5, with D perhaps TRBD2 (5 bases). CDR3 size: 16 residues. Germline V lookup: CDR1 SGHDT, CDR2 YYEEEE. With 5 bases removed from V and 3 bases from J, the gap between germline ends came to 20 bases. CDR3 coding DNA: TGTGCCAGCAGTTCGGGGTTACCGACGGATAAAGAGACCCAGTACTTC. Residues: CASSSGLPTDKETQYF.

CDR3 residues: CASSSQRFGVDEQYF. DNA for the CDR3: TGTGCCAGCAGCTCCCAGCGGTTTGGGGTAGACGAGCAGTACTTC. The rearrangement uses TRBV7-9 and TRBJ2-7; a weak D match, TRBD2 (5 bases). Germline values: CDR1 SEHNR, CDR2 FQNEAQ (reference sequence). CDR3 length: 15 amino acids. V gave up 4 bases and J gave up 5 bases, with 18 bases separating them.

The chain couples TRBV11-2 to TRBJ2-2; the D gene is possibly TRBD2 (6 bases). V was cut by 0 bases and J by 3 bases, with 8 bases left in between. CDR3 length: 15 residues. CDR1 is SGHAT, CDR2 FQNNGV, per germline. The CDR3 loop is CASSLDAGYTGELFF. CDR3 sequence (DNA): TGTGCCAGCAGCTTAGATGCGGGGTACACCGGGGAGCTGTTTTTT.

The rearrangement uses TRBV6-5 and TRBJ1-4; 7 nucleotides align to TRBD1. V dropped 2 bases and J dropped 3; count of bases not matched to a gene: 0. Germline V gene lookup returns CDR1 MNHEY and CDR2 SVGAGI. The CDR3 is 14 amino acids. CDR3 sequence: CASSYGQANEKLFF. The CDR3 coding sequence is TGTGCCAGCAGTTACGGACAGGCTAATGAAAAACTGTTTTTT.

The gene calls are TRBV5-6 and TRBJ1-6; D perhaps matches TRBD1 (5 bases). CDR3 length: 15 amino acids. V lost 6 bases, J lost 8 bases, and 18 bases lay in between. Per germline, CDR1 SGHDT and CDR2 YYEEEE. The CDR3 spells CASNPAGRAYSPLHF. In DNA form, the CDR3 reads TGTGCCAGCAACCCAGCGGGACGGGCTTATTCACCCCTCCACTTT.

CDR3 region: CASSLALAGAKDEQYF. CDR3 sequence (DNA): TGTGCCAGCAGCTTGGCCCTGGCGGGAGCAAAGGACGAGCAGTACTTC. The rearrangement uses TRBV5-4 and TRBJ2-7, with 7 bases aligning to TRBD2. The germline CDR1 and CDR2 sequences are SGHNT and YYREEE (reference sequence). This CDR3 comprises 16 residues. Germline trimming cut 0 bases from V and 5 bases from J; bases unmatched to any gene: 11.

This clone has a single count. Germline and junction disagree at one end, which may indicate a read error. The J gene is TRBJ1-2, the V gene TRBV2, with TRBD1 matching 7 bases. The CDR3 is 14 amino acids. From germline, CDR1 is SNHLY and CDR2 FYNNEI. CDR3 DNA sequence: TGTGCCAGCAGTGGACGCAGGGGGTCAGATGGCTACCCCTTC. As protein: CASSGRRGSDGYPF.

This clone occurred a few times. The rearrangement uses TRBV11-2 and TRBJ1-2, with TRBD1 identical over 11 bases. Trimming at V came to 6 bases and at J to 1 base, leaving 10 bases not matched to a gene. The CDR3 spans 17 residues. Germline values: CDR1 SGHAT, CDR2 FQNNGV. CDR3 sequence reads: CASRRGTGGLVNYGYTF. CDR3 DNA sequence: TGTGCCAGCAGGAGAGGGACAGGGGGTCTAGTTAACTATGGCTACACCTTC.

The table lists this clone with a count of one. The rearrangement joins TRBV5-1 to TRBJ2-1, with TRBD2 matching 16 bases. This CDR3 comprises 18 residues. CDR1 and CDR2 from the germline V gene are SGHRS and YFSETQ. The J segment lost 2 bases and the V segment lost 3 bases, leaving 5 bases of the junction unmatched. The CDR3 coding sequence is TGCGCCAGCAGCTCGGGACTAGCGGGGGGGTTTACCTACAATGAGCAGTTCTTC. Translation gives CASSSGLAGGFTYNEQFF.

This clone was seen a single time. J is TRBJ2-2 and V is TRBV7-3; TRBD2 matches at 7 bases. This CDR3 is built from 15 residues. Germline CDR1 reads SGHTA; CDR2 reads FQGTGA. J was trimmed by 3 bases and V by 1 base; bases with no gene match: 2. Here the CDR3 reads CASSLSGGHTGELFF. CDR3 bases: TGTGCCAGCAGCTTAAGCGGGGGACACACCGGGGAGCTGTTTTTT.

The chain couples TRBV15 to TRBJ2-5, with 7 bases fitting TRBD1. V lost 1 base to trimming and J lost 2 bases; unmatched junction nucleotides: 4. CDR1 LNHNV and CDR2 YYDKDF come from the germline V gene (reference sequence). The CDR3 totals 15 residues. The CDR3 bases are TGTGCCACCAGCAGAGGCGACAGGGCACAAGAGACCCAGTACTTC. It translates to CATSRGDRAQETQYF.

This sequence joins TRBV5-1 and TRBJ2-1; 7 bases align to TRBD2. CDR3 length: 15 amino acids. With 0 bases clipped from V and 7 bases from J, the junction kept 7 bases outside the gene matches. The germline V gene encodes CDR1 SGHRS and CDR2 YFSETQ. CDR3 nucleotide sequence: TGCGCCAGCAGCTTGGGGACTAGAGGATGGAATGAGCAGTTCTTC. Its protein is CASSLGTRGWNEQFF.

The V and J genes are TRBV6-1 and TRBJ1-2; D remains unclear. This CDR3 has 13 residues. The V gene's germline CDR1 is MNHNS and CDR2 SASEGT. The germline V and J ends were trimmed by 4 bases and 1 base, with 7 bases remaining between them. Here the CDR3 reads CASSVGGNYGYTF. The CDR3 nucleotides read TGTGCCAGCAGTGTAGGAGGTAACTATGGCTACACCTTC.

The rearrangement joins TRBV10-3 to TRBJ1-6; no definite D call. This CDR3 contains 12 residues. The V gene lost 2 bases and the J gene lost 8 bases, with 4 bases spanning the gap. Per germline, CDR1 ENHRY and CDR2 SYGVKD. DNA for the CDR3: TGTGCCATCAGTGAGACAGATTCACCCCTCCACTTT. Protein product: CAISETDSPLHF.

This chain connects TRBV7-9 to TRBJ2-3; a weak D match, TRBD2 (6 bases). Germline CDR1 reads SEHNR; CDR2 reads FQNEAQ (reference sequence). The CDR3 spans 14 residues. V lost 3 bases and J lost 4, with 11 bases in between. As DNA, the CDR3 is TGTGCCAGCAGCTTCGGGGGTTCGGCAGATACGCAGTATTTT. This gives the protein CASSFGGSADTQYF.

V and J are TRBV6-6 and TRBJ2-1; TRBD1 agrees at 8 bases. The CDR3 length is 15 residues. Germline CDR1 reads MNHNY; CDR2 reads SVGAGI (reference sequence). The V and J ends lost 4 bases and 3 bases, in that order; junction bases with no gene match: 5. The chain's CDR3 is CASSLQGGFYNEQFF. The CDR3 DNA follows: TGTGCCAGCAGTTTACAGGGGGGTTTCTACAATGAGCAGTTCTTC.

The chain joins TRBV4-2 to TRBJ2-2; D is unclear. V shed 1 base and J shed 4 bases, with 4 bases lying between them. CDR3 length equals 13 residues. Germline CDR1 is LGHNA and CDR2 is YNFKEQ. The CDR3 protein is CASSQVRTGELFF. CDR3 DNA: TGTGCCAGCAGCCAAGTTCGCACCGGGGAGCTGTTTTTT.

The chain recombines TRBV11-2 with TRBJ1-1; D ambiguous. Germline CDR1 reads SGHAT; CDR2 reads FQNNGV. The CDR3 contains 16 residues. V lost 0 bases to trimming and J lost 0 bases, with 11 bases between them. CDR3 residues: CASSLDRVVMNTEAFF. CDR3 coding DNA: TGTGCCAGCAGCTTAGATCGAGTGGTCATGAACACTGAAGCTTTCTTT.

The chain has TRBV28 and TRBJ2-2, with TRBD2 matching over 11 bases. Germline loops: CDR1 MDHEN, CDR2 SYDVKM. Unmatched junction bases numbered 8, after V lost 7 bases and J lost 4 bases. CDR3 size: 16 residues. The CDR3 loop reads CASIFSGRAGTGELFF. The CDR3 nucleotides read TGTGCCAGCATTTTTAGCGGGAGGGCGGGCACCGGGGAGCTGTTTTTT.

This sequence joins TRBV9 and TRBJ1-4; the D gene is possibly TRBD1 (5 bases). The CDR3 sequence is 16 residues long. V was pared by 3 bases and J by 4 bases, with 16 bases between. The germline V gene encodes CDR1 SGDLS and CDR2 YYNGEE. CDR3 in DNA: TGTGCCAGCAGCGCGGCGGGGCAGACCCATAATGAAAAACTGTTTTTT. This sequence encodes CASSAAGQTHNEKLFF.

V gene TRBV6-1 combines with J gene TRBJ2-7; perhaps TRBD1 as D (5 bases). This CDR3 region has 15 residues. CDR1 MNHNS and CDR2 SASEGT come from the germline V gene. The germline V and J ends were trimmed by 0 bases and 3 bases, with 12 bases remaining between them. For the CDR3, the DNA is TGTGCCAGCAGTGAAGCGTTCGACAGCGACTACGAGCAGTACTTC. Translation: CASSEAFDSDYEQYF.

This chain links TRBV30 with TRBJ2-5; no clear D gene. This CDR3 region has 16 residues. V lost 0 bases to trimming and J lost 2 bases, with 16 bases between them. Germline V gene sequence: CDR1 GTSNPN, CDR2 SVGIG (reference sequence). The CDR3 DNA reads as TGTGCCTGGAGTGTACTGCCCTTCGCCGCGCAAGAGACCCAGTACTTC. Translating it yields CAWSVLPFAAQETQYF.